The 15 T cell receptor beta chains reported below all come from one sample, sequenced in a study of siplizumab effects on memory and regulatory T cells. Libraries were prepared by immunoSEQ multiplex PCR; TCRdb keeps only in-frame clonotypes and omits some of them. The sample records more than 85,000 clones, 93% being singletons. Sequenced: CD4+ T cells sorted from blood. Source of these receptors: a human donor in good health.

The chain has TRBV25-1 and TRBJ2-5; 12 bases map to TRBD1. The CDR3 runs 16 residues. Germline values: CDR1 MGHDK, CDR2 SYGVNS. The V and J ends lost 4 bases and 5 bases, in that order; junction bases with no gene match: 8. DNA of the CDR3: TGTGCCAGCAGTGTAGCCGGGACAGGGGGCAGGGAGACCCAGTACTTC. As protein: CASSVAGTGGRETQYF.

The genes are TRBV5-1 and TRBJ2-2, with 15 bases aligning to TRBD2. V trimming: 0 bases; J trimming: 4 bases; junction bases outside the gene matches: 1. Germline assignment: CDR1 SGHRS and CDR2 YFSETQ. The CDR3 totals 17 residues. The CDR3 coding sequence is TGCGCCAGCAGCTTGGCGGGACTAGCGGGGGGCACCGGGGAGCTGTTTTTT. Its protein is CASSLAGLAGGTGELFF.

This chain connects TRBV5-4 to TRBJ2-7; 13 bases agree with TRBD2. V was clipped by 2 bases and J by 6 bases; unmatched bases: 11. CDR1 and CDR2 (germline): SGHNT, YYREEE (reference sequence). CDR3 length: 17 amino acids. In nucleotides, the CDR3 is TGTGCCAGCAGCTTTGGCACTAGCGGGAGGGCTATCAGCGAGCAGTACTTC. This sequence encodes CASSFGTSGRAISEQYF.

This sequence joins TRBV21-1 and TRBJ1-6; TRBD1 reflects the table's D call only, with no check against the DNA. TRBV21-1 constitutes a pseudogene. The CDR3 has 15 residues. CDR3 DNA: TGTGCCAGCGGGGCTGCTCCCGACTATAATTCACCCCTCCACTTT. Encoded protein: CASGAAPDYNSPLHF.

This rearrangement joins TRBV15 to TRBJ2-7; D is uncertain. CDR3 length equals 16 residues. Trimming removed 0 bases at V and 3 bases at J, with 15 bases between. The germline V gene encodes CDR1 LNHNV and CDR2 YYDKDF (reference sequence). The CDR3 sequence: CATSRDRLVGSYEQYF. In DNA, the CDR3 is TGTGCCACCAGCAGAGATCGGTTGGTGGGCAGCTACGAGCAGTACTTC.

The chain recombines TRBV19 with TRBJ1-1; D is unclear. CDR3 size: 13 residues. V shed 5 bases and J shed 2 bases, with 9 bases lying between them. The germline CDR1 and CDR2 sequences are LNHDA and SQIVND (reference sequence). The CDR3 nucleotides are TGTGCCAGTAGTGTGGCAGCCAACACTGAAGCTTTCTTT. It is translated as CASSVAANTEAFF.

This chain joins TRBV9 and TRBJ2-1; 9 nucleotides line up with TRBD2. Germline-derived CDR1 and CDR2 are SGDLS and YYNGEE. V dropped 2 bases and J dropped 7; count of bases not matched to a gene: 10. The CDR3 spans 16 residues. The CDR3 is CASSVTSGHRWNEQFF. The CDR3 region has the DNA TGTGCCAGCAGCGTTACTAGCGGGCACCGTTGGAATGAGCAGTTCTTC.

The DNA for the CDR3 is TGTGCCAGCAACTCACAAACCGGGACAGGGGGCGCCGAGCAGTACTTC. The encoded protein is CASNSQTGTGGAEQYF. The chain has TRBV6-6 and TRBJ2-7; TRBD1 matches at 12 bases. The length of the CDR3 is 16 residues. Germline V gene sequence: CDR1 MNHNY, CDR2 SVGAGI (reference sequence). V shed 7 bases and J 6 bases; nucleotides not matched to a gene: 13.

The V and J genes are TRBV6-5 and TRBJ1-4; D is possibly TRBD1 (5 bases). The V gene lost 6 bases and the J gene lost 3 bases, with 11 bases spanning the gap. Germline V gene lookup returns CDR1 MNHEY and CDR2 SVGAGI. The CDR3 loop spans 14 amino acids. Here the CDR3 DNA reads TGTGCCAGCAGCCCCGCGGGGGCTAATGAAAAACTGTTTTTT. Its translation is CASSPAGANEKLFF.

The CDR3 nucleotides are TGTGCCAGCAGGTGGTCCAGGGGTTACACTGAAGCTTTCTTT. It translates to CASRWSRGYTEAFF. V usage is TRBV5-6 and J usage is TRBJ1-1, with a tentative D call TRBD1 (6 bases). Germline CDR1 and CDR2: SGHDT and YYEEEE. Trimming pared 5 bases from V and 3 bases from J, leaving 14 bases between. The CDR3 totals 14 residues.

The chain joins TRBV14 to TRBJ2-5, with TRBD1 identical over 9 bases. Germline CDR1 reads SGHDN; CDR2 reads FVKESK. V was pared by 4 bases and J by 5 bases, with 11 bases of the junction left unmatched. The CDR3 consists of 16 residues. The CDR3, as DNA: TGTGCCAGCAGCCTAAAGGGGGACAGGGTGGTGGAGACCCAGTACTTC. Encoded protein: CASSLKGDRVVETQYF.

V usage is TRBV5-1 and J usage is TRBJ2-5, with D possibly matching TRBD1 (6 bases). The V gene's germline CDR1 is SGHRS and CDR2 YFSETQ. The CDR3 is made up of 15 amino acids. V lost 5 bases, J lost 4 bases, and 18 bases lay in between. The chain's CDR3 is CASSQGRGIGETQYF. CDR3 coding DNA: TGCGCCAGCAGTCAAGGCAGGGGCATTGGAGAGACCCAGTACTTC.

This clone was counted a single time. The V gene is TRBV30, the J gene TRBJ2-7, with TRBD2 matching over 9 bases. V lost 0 bases, J lost 3 bases, and 6 bases stayed unmatched. The CDR3 has 15 residues. Germline loops: CDR1 GTSNPN, CDR2 SVGIG (reference sequence). CDR3 residues: CAWSVLGSGSYEQYF. In nucleotides, the CDR3 is TGTGCCTGGAGTGTACTGGGTAGCGGGAGCTACGAGCAGTACTTC. Using reference TRBV30 and TRBJ2-7 for the parts outside the CDR3, the full variable domain is SQTIHQWPATLVQPVGSPLSLECTVEGTSNPNLYWYRQAAGRGLQLLFYSVGIGQISSEVPQNLSASRPQDRQFILSSKKLLLSDSGFYLCAWSVLGSGSYEQYFGPGTRLTVT.

The chain has TRBV11-2 and TRBJ1-4; 8 bases match TRBD1. After removal of 5 bases from V and 4 bases from J, the junction contained 6 bases not matched to a gene. Germline V CDR1 and CDR2: SGHAT, FQNNGV. The CDR3 loop spans 15 amino acids. The CDR3 coding sequence is TGTGCCAGCAGCCCCCGGACAGGGAATAATGAAAAACTGTTTTTT. As protein: CASSPRTGNNEKLFF.

V gene TRBV18 combines with J gene TRBJ2-7; D may be TRBD1 (6 bases). CDR1 and CDR2 (germline): KGHSH, LQKENI. CDR3 length: 16 amino acids. With 3 bases removed from V and 0 bases from J, the gap between germline ends came to 15 bases. Written as DNA, the CDR3 is TGTGCCAGCTCACCGCCGGGACAACCGAGCTCCTACGAGCAGTACTTC. This translates into CASSPPGQPSSYEQYF.